This T cell receptor beta chain is drawn from a study of blood T cell repertoires in COVID-19. This table comes from immunoSEQ multiplex PCR, and its TCRdb copy is limited to in-frame clones, with some not included. The profile covers more than 50,000 clones, with around 74% appearing a single time and approximately 30% taken by the ten largest. The ends lost 5 bases at V and 1 base at J; junction bases unmatched: 6. The CDR3 covers 15 residues. Per germline, CDR1 MGHRA and CDR2 YSYEKL. This clone was detected a few times. This rearrangement joins TRBV4-1 to TRBJ1-1; TRBD1 aligns across 8 bases. The specimen was peripheral blood. This clonotype was obtained from a woman of 80 years or more with acute or convalescent COVID-19. The chain's CDR3 is CASSLRTGTNTEAFF. CDR3 coding DNA: TGCGCCAGCAGCTTACGGACAGGGACGAACACTGAAGCTTTCTTT.